This is a list of T cell receptor beta chains from one sample in a study of spatial heterogeneity in lung cancer. TCRdb reprocessed the 5' RACE reads via MiXCR and lists one record per CDR3 protein. This table has roughly 82,000 distinct CDR3 sequences, roughly 12% appearing once. The source material was PBMCs, sampled at surgery. Receptors were obtained from a male donor with early-stage non-small cell lung cancer. The CDR3 runs from the conserved cysteine through the conserved F or W. A D gene is named only where the DNA matches it firmly. The size field is filled for only some rows; it gives once, few, many or a size class.

j_gene: TRBJ2-1; v_gene: TRBV7-8; abundance: NA; d_gene: TRBD2; CDR3aa: CASSLRLAGESSYNEQFF; CDR3nt: TGTGCCAGCAGCTTGAGACTAGCGGGGGAATCCTCCTACAATGAGCAGTTCTTC
j_gene: TRBJ1-5; v_gene: TRBV7-9; abundance: NA; d_gene: NA; CDR3aa: CASSLGPDQPQHF; CDR3nt: TGTGCCAGCAGCTTAGGTCCTGATCAGCCCCAGCATTTT
j_gene: TRBJ1-1; v_gene: TRBV7-3; abundance: few; d_gene: NA; CDR3aa: CASSFSENTEAFF; CDR3nt: TGTGCCAGCAGCTTTTCGGAGAACACTGAAGCTTTCTTT
j_gene: TRBJ1-3; v_gene: TRBV5-1; abundance: NA; d_gene: NA; CDR3aa: CASSLVEGAGNTIYF; CDR3nt: TGCGCCAGCAGCTTGGTAGAGGGAGCCGGAAACACCATATATTTT
j_gene: TRBJ2-1; v_gene: TRBV20-1; abundance: NA; d_gene: NA; CDR3aa: CSAREGLSPGGYNEQFF; CDR3nt: TGCAGTGCTAGAGAGGGTCTGTCTCCCGGAGGGTACAATGAGCAGTTCTTC
j_gene: TRBJ1-2; v_gene: TRBV25-1; abundance: many; d_gene: NA; CDR3aa: CASSGHLNTMGGYTF; CDR3nt: TGTGCCAGCAGTGGACATCTAAATACCATGGGTGGCTACACCTTC
j_gene: TRBJ1-3; v_gene: TRBV5-1; abundance: many; d_gene: TRBD1; CDR3aa: CASSTGQGASVDTIYF; CDR3nt: TGCGCCAGCAGCACCGGACAGGGGGCGTCTGTAGACACCATATATTTT
j_gene: TRBJ2-3; v_gene: TRBV7-9; abundance: NA; d_gene: TRBD1; CDR3aa: CASSRDRDRAFTDTQYF; CDR3nt: TGTGCCAGCAGCCGTGACCGGGACAGGGCTTTCACAGATACGCAGTATTTT
j_gene: TRBJ1-1; v_gene: TRBV6-1; abundance: NA; d_gene: NA; CDR3aa: CASSAGRLTEAFF; CDR3nt: TGTGCCAGCAGTGCAGGTCGTCTCACTGAAGCTTTCTTT
j_gene: TRBJ2-2; v_gene: TRBV19; abundance: NA; d_gene: NA; CDR3aa: CASSSTRSTGELFF; CDR3nt: TGTGCCAGTAGCTCTACAAGGTCCACCGGGGAGCTGTTTTTT
j_gene: TRBJ2-1; v_gene: TRBV19; abundance: few; d_gene: TRBD1; CDR3aa: CASSIGQGYYNEQFF; CDR3nt: TGTGCCAGTAGTATAGGACAGGGGTATTACAATGAGCAGTTCTTC
j_gene: TRBJ2-2; v_gene: TRBV5-1; abundance: NA; d_gene: NA; CDR3aa: CASNIGGANTGELFF; CDR3nt: TGCGCCAGCAACATTGGCGGGGCGAACACCGGGGAGCTGTTTTTT
j_gene: TRBJ1-1; v_gene: TRBV29-1; abundance: few; d_gene: NA; CDR3aa: CSVVDTEAFF; CDR3nt: TGCAGCGTTGTGGACACTGAAGCTTTCTTT
j_gene: TRBJ1-1; v_gene: TRBV27; abundance: few; d_gene: NA; CDR3aa: CASSIRPGRRNTEAFF; CDR3nt: TGTGCCAGCAGTATAAGACCGGGACGGAGGAACACTGAAGCTTTCTTT
j_gene: TRBJ1-5; v_gene: TRBV10-3; abundance: few; d_gene: TRBD1; CDR3aa: CAISGQGFDQPQHF; CDR3nt: TGTGCCATCAGTGGACAGGGCTTTGATCAGCCCCAGCATTTT
j_gene: TRBJ1-1; v_gene: TRBV10-3; abundance: many; d_gene: TRBD1; CDR3aa: CAISESSRGTEAFF; CDR3nt: TGTGCCATCAGTGAGTCGAGCAGGGGGACTGAAGCTTTCTTT
j_gene: TRBJ2-1; v_gene: TRBV30; abundance: NA; d_gene: TRBD2; CDR3aa: CACTPSGRALEQFF; CDR3nt: TGTGCCTGCACACCTAGCGGGAGGGCTTTGGAGCAGTTCTTC
j_gene: TRBJ1-2; v_gene: TRBV10-2; abundance: few; d_gene: TRBD1; CDR3aa: CASSETGVNYGYTF; CDR3nt: TGCGCCAGCAGTGAAACAGGGGTGAACTATGGCTACACCTTC
j_gene: TRBJ1-1; v_gene: TRBV29-1; abundance: few; d_gene: NA; CDR3aa: CSVQGMGDTEAFF; CDR3nt: TGCAGCGTGCAGGGGATGGGGGACACTGAAGCTTTCTTT
j_gene: TRBJ2-7; v_gene: TRBV3-1; abundance: many; d_gene: TRBD2; CDR3aa: CASSQPAGAGEQYF; CDR3nt: TGTGCCAGCAGCCAACCAGCGGGGGCCGGAGAGCAGTACTTC
j_gene: TRBJ2-5; v_gene: TRBV12-5; abundance: few; d_gene: NA; CDR3aa: CASGFTSLGEGKETQYF; CDR3nt: TGTGCTAGTGGTTTCACCAGTCTCGGAGAGGGGAAAGAGACCCAGTACTTC
j_gene: TRBJ2-7; v_gene: TRBV6-2/TRBV6-3; abundance: NA; d_gene: NA; CDR3aa: CASSSVLTSYEQYF; CDR3nt: TGTGCCAGCAGTTCCGTTCTCACTTCCTACGAGCAGTACTTC
j_gene: TRBJ2-7; v_gene: TRBV20-1; abundance: NA; d_gene: NA; CDR3aa: CSARESPGDYEQYF; CDR3nt: TGCAGTGCTAGAGAATCCCCTGGAGACTACGAGCAGTACTTC
j_gene: TRBJ2-7; v_gene: TRBV10-3; abundance: NA; d_gene: TRBD1; CDR3aa: CAIGRQGSSYEQYF; CDR3nt: TGTGCCATCGGTAGACAGGGGAGCTCCTACGAGCAGTACTTC
j_gene: TRBJ1-5; v_gene: TRBV7-8; abundance: few; d_gene: TRBD1; CDR3aa: CASSLETGTGINQPQHF; CDR3nt: TGTGCCAGCAGCTTAGAAACCGGGACAGGGATCAATCAGCCCCAGCATTTT
j_gene: TRBJ2-5; v_gene: TRBV29-1; abundance: many; d_gene: TRBD2; CDR3aa: CSVGSGGRAEGTQYF; CDR3nt: TGCAGCGTTGGCAGCGGGGGCCGGGCTGAGGGTACCCAGTACTTC
j_gene: TRBJ2-7; v_gene: TRBV7-2; abundance: NA; d_gene: NA; CDR3aa: CASSSLPGEQYF; CDR3nt: TGTGCCAGCAGCTCTCTCCCCGGAGAGCAGTACTTC
j_gene: TRBJ1-2; v_gene: TRBV6-1; abundance: few; d_gene: NA; CDR3aa: CASSEASDSLYGYTF; CDR3nt: TGTGCCAGCAGTGAGGCCTCGGACAGTCTCTATGGCTACACCTTC
j_gene: TRBJ1-1; v_gene: TRBV7-3; abundance: NA; d_gene: TRBD1; CDR3aa: CASSLSGSGGGGTEAFF; CDR3nt: TGTGCCAGCAGCTTAAGCGGTTCAGGGGGTGGAGGCACTGAAGCTTTCTTT
j_gene: TRBJ1-2; v_gene: TRBV12-3/TRBV12-4; abundance: NA; d_gene: TRBD1; CDR3aa: CASNRGPYGYTF; CDR3nt: TGTGCCAGCAACAGGGGCCCCTATGGCTACACCTTC
j_gene: TRBJ2-5; v_gene: TRBV6-1; abundance: NA; d_gene: NA; CDR3aa: CASSATGAGRETQYF; CDR3nt: TGTGCCAGCAGTGCCACCGGGGCAGGGAGGGAGACCCAGTACTTC
j_gene: TRBJ2-3; v_gene: TRBV27; abundance: NA; d_gene: NA; CDR3aa: CASSRLGDSNTQYF; CDR3nt: TGTGCCAGCAGTCGTCTCGGGGATTCGAATACGCAGTATTTT
j_gene: TRBJ2-1; v_gene: TRBV29-1; abundance: NA; d_gene: NA; CDR3aa: CSVDRPLNYERSNAYNEQFF; CDR3nt: TGCAGCGTTGACAGACCTCTCAACTATGAAAGGTCCAATGCTTACAATGAGCAGTTCTTC
j_gene: TRBJ2-5; v_gene: TRBV5-1; abundance: many; d_gene: TRBD1; CDR3aa: CASSLDRGQETQYF; CDR3nt: TGCGCCAGCAGCTTGGACAGGGGGCAGGAGACCCAGTACTTC
j_gene: TRBJ1-2; v_gene: TRBV6-5; abundance: many; d_gene: NA; CDR3aa: CASSYGEEANYGYTF; CDR3nt: TGTGCCAGCAGTTACGGGGAGGAGGCTAACTATGGCTACACCTTC
j_gene: TRBJ2-7; v_gene: TRBV5-1; abundance: NA; d_gene: NA; CDR3aa: CASSFDSYNSYEQYF; CDR3nt: TGCGCCAGCAGCTTTGACAGCTATAATTCCTACGAGCAGTACTTC
j_gene: TRBJ1-2; v_gene: TRBV15; abundance: NA; d_gene: TRBD1; CDR3aa: CASRDRGPGYTF; CDR3nt: TGTGCCAGCCGGGACAGGGGGCCCGGCTACACCTTC
j_gene: TRBJ2-7; v_gene: TRBV7-6; abundance: NA; d_gene: TRBD2; CDR3aa: CASSPTSGDPYEQYF; CDR3nt: TGTGCCAGCAGCCCAACTAGCGGAGACCCCTACGAGCAGTACTTC
j_gene: TRBJ2-7; v_gene: TRBV10-3; abundance: few; d_gene: TRBD1; CDR3aa: CAISEPGQGSYEQYF; CDR3nt: TGTGCCATCAGTGAACCTGGACAGGGCTCCTACGAGCAGTACTTC
j_gene: TRBJ1-1; v_gene: TRBV20-1; abundance: few; d_gene: NA; CDR3aa: CSVGQPTTEAFF; CDR3nt: TGCAGTGTAGGACAACCAACTACTGAAGCTTTCTTT
j_gene: TRBJ2-3; v_gene: TRBV18; abundance: few; d_gene: NA; CDR3aa: CASSISRVGATDTQYF; CDR3nt: TGTGCCAGCTCAATCTCCAGGGTAGGAGCCACAGATACGCAGTATTTT
j_gene: TRBJ1-1; v_gene: TRBV20-1; abundance: few; d_gene: NA; CDR3aa: CSARDERILRSEAFF; CDR3nt: TGCAGTGCTAGAGATGAGAGGATTTTGCGCTCTGAAGCTTTCTTT
j_gene: TRBJ2-7; v_gene: TRBV6-1; abundance: NA; d_gene: NA; CDR3aa: CASSVNLRDSYEQYF; CDR3nt: TGTGCCAGCAGTGTTAACCTGAGGGACTCCTACGAGCAGTACTTC
j_gene: TRBJ2-2; v_gene: TRBV7-9; abundance: NA; d_gene: NA; CDR3aa: CASSLFERPGELFF; CDR3nt: TGTGCCAGCAGCTTATTCGAGCGTCCCGGGGAGCTGTTTTTT
j_gene: TRBJ1-1; v_gene: TRBV29-1; abundance: medium-sized; d_gene: NA; CDR3aa: CSVEDPFTEAFF; CDR3nt: TGCAGCGTTGAAGACCCTTTCACTGAAGCTTTCTTT
j_gene: TRBJ1-1; v_gene: TRBV29-1; abundance: few; d_gene: TRBD1; CDR3aa: CSVGDRGPNTEAFF; CDR3nt: TGCAGCGTGGGCGACAGGGGGCCTAACACTGAAGCTTTCTTT
j_gene: TRBJ1-1; v_gene: TRBV5-1; abundance: many; d_gene: TRBD1; CDR3aa: CASSLEGTGNGEAFF; CDR3nt: TGCGCCAGCAGCTTGGAAGGGACAGGGAACGGTGAAGCTTTCTTT
j_gene: TRBJ2-1; v_gene: TRBV29-1; abundance: few; d_gene: TRBD1; CDR3aa: CSASGTGNNEQFF; CDR3nt: TGCAGCGCCTCCGGGACAGGGAACAATGAGCAGTTCTTC